This TCR beta chain comes out of a study of blood T cell repertoires in COVID-19. Study overall: The analysed material was cDNA or gDNA that came from T cells, B-cell-depleted T cells, or PBMCs.

This clone was observed a few times. Sequenced by immunoSEQ multiplex PCR; TCRdb stores in-frame clones only, minus some. This table holds some 50,000 clones, roughly 82% found once. The receptor's source is a woman at least 80 years old with acute or convalescent COVID-19. The sample taken for sequencing was peripheral blood.

The CDR3 loop is CASSQWEQALLSGNTIYF. The CDR3 bases are TGCGCCAGCAGCCAATGGGAGCAGGCACTCCTCTCTGGAAACACCATATATTTT. The chain combines TRBV4-1 with TRBJ1-3; the D is unclear. The CDR3 contains 18 residues. CDR1 is MGHRA and CDR2 is YSYEKL in the germline V gene. The ends were cut back, 2 bases at V and 0 bases at J, with 17 bases in the middle.